This T cell receptor (beta chain) was identified in a study of regulatory T cells in long-lasting Graves disease. As to time point: newly diagnosed GD, antithyroid drugs for less than 3 months. There was RNA extracted from PBMCs, and the TCR library was made from it. Combining iRepertoire HTBI primers with Arm-PCR of CDR3 regions, the authors built TCR beta libraries. TCRdb ran MiXCR on the multiplex PCR reads and lists one entry per CDR3 protein. The sample has over 200,000 distinct CDR3 sequences; 15% to 20% are singletons. This clonotype showed up many times. The same sample was also used in a study of T cells in Graves' hyperthyroidism and ophthalmopathy. That paper adds: HTBI primers were used for first-round RT-PCR of the TCR CDR3.

Specimen: peripheral blood mononuclear cells (PBMCs), collected at new diagnosis, from a patient treated with antithyroid drugs. The clonotype comes from a woman in her 30s with Graves disease.

The CDR3 coding sequence is TGTGCCAGCAGCCCCGCGGGGACGGACTATGGCTACACCTTC. Translated: CASSPAGTDYGYTF. The chain has TRBV12-3 or TRBV12-4 and TRBJ1-2; D may be TRBD1 (5 bases). The CDR3 is 14 amino acids. The V and J ends lost 6 bases and 3 bases respectively, with 14 bases between them.